This T cell receptor beta chain appears in the sequencing data of a study of T cell responses to AZD1222 COVID-19 vaccine. Repertoires were generated with immunoSEQ multiplex PCR, while TCRdb's copy carries only in-frame clones and drops some. The data contain 150,000 or so clones, approximately 93% of them singletons. Concerning this clone itself: Antigen unknown.

Germline lookup yields CDR1 LNHDA and CDR2 SQIVND (reference sequence). Deletions cut 5 bases from V and 6 bases from J, with 17 bases between. This CDR3 spans 16 amino acids. Study results and limitations: Spike was spanned by vaccine-associated CD4 TCRs, with dominance at 160-218 and 743-854. Receipt of two AZD1222 doses was followed by a rise in Spike-specific TCR breadth and depth. Donors, mostly white British, included more females; clonal diversity was possibly underestimated.

This material consisted of peripheral blood, taken on day 0 of AZD1222 vaccination. This clonotype originated in an adult in good health. V gene TRBV19 combines with J gene TRBJ1-6, with D maybe TRBD1 (6 bases). CDR3 nucleotides: TGTGCCAGTAGTGCCGGCCGGGACAAACCTAATTCACCCCTCCACTTT. Its protein is CASSAGRDKPNSPLHF.